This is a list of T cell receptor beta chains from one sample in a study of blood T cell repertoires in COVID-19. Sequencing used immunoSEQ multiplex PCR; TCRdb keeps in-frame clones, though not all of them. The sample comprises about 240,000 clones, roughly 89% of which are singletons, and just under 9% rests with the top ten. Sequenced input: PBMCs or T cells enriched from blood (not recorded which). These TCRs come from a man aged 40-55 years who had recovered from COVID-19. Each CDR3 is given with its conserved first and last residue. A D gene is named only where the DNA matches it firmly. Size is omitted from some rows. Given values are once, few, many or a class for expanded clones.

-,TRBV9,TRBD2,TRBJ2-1,TGTGCCAGCAGCGTAGGGAGCGGGAGTTGGAATGAGCAGTTCTTC,CASSVGSGSWNEQFF
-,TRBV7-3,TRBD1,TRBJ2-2,TGTGCCAGCAGCTTAGGGGGCTCAGGGGGCCCGAGCACCGGGGAGCTGTTTTTT,CASSLGGSGGPSTGELFF
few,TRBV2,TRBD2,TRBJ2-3,TGTGCCAGCAGCGATCCCGGGGCTAGCGGGGGGCACTTCACAGATACGCAGTATTTT,CASSDPGASGGHFTDTQYF
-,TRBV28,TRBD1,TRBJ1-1,TGTGCCAGCGAGATTCGGCAGGGGGCGGCTTTCTTT,CASEIRQGAAFF
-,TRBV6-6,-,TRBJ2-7,TGTGCCAGCAGTCTATTAATTTTCAATCCAGGTTACTTC,CASSLLIFNPGYF
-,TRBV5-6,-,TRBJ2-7,TGTGCCAGCAGCTTCTCGACAGAATACTCCTACGAGCAGTACTTC,CASSFSTEYSYEQYF
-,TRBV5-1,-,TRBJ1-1,TGCGCCAGCAGCCAAGACCTCCGCCTATCGGGTGCTTTCTTT,CASSQDLRLSGAFF
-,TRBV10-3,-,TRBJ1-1,TGTGCCATCGGAATCGGAGCTTCCGAAGCTTTCTTT,CAIGIGASEAFF
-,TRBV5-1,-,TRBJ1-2,TGCGCCAGCAGCTTGGACAGGGATGGCTACACCTTC,CASSLDRDGYTF
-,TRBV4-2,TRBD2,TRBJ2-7,TGTGCCAGCAGCCACTCCGGGACTAGTAGCGAGCAGTACTTC,CASSHSGTSSEQYF
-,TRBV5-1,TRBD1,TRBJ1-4,TGCGCCAGCAGCCTCACAGGGGGGCCTAATGAAAAACTGTTTTTT,CASSLTGGPNEKLFF
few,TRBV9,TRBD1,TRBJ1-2,TGTGCCAGCAGCGTAGTTCCCCCAGGGGGGGGCTACACCTTC,CASSVVPPGGGYTF
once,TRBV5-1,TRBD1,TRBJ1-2,TGCGCCAGCAGCTCAATTGACAGGGACGGCTACACCTTC,CASSSIDRDGYTF
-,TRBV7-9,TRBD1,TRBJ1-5,TGTGCCAGCAGCCCAAACAGGGGAGGAGGCAATCAGCCCCAGCATTTT,CASSPNRGGGNQPQHF
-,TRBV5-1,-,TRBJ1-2,TGCGCCAGCAGACCCCAGCCCGGGGATTGGTATGGCTACACCTTC,CASRPQPGDWYGYTF
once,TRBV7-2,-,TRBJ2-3,TGTGCCAGCAGCTTAGTGGGGCGGGAAGCAACAGATACGCAGTATTTT,CASSLVGREATDTQYF
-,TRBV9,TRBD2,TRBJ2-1,TGTGCCAGCAGCGTAGGGGGACTAGCGGGTTTAGCATACAATGAGCAGTTCTTC,CASSVGGLAGLAYNEQFF
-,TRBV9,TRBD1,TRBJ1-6,TGTGCCAGCAGCGAGGACAGGGCGAGCTCCTATAATTCACCCCTCCACTTT,CASSEDRASSYNSPLHF
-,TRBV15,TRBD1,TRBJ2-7,TGTGCCACCAGCAGAGGCGGGACAGGGACCTACGAGCAGTACTTC,CATSRGGTGTYEQYF
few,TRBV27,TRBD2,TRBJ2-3,TGTGCCAGCAGTTTCATCCGCGGGAGTGGCCCAGATACGCAGTATTTT,CASSFIRGSGPDTQYF
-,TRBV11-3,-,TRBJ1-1,TGTGCCAGCAGCTTAGACGTGGGGGCTAGCACTGAAGCTTTCTTT,CASSLDVGASTEAFF